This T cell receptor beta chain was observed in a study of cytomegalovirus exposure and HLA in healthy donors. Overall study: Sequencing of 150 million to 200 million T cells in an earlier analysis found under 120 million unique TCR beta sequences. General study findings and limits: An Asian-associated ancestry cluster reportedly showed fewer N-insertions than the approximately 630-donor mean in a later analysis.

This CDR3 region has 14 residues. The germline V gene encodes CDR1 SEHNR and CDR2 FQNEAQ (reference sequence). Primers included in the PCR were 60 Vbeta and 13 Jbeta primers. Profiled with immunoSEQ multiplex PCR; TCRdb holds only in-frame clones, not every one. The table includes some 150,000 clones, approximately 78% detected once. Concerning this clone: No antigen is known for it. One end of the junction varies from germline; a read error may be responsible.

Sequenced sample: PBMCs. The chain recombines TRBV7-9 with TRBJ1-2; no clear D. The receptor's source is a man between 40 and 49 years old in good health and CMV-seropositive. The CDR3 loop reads CSSSLVYASGGYTF. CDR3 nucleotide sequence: TGTTCCAGCAGCTTAGTCTACGCCTCCGGGGGCTACACCTTC. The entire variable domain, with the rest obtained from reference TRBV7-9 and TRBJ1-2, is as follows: DTGVSQNPRHKITKRGQNVTFRCDPISEHNRLYWYRQTLGQGPEFLTYFQNEAQLEKSRLLSDRFSAERPKGSFSTLEIQRTEQGDSAMYLCSSSLVYASGGYTFGSGTRLTVV.